These 14 T cell receptor beta chains originate from one sample sequenced in a study of blood T cell repertoires in COVID-19 (dated by TCRdb to 2018 to 2021). Library creation used the immunoSEQ multiplex PCR assay. In its TCRdb copy, this immuneACCESS table keeps in-frame sequences only and misses some clones. Where compared with another copy, unresolved V genes explain less than half of these, and the others have no known cause. This sample gives 350,000 to 450,000 clones in total; roughly 86% of them show up just once. About 1.9% of the sample is taken by the ten largest. What was sequenced was PBMCs or T cells enriched from blood (not recorded which). The receptor set was obtained from a man aged 35 to 55 in a cohort exposed to, infected with or recovered from COVID-19 (not recorded which).

This clone was detected only once. The V call is TRBV6-4, the J call TRBJ2-1; 10 bases fit TRBD2. The CDR3 spans 15 residues. V was clipped by 6 bases and J by 7 bases; unmatched bases: 9. CDR1 and CDR2 (germline): MRHNA, SNTAGT. CDR3 region: CASSELAGAGNEQFF. In DNA form, the CDR3 reads TGTGCCAGCAGCGAGCTAGCGGGAGCGGGGAATGAGCAGTTCTTC.

The V gene is TRBV4-2, the J gene TRBJ1-4; possible D gene TRBD1, 6 bases. The V end was cut by 4 bases, the J end by 0 bases, with 9 bases between. The length of the CDR3 is 15 residues. Germline V gene lookup returns CDR1 LGHNA and CDR2 YNFKEQ. CDR3 sequence (DNA): TGTGCCAGCAGCCTCAGGGGAGCAACTAATGAAAAACTGTTTTTT. Amino acid sequence: CASSLRGATNEKLFF.

The genes are TRBV28 and TRBJ2-2; TRBD1 aligns across 10 bases. V lost 8 bases to trimming and J lost 7 bases; unmatched junction nucleotides: 13. The germline V gene has CDR1 MDHEN and CDR2 SYDVKM. CDR3 size: 16 residues. CDR3 in amino acids: CASQARDRGYVGELFF. The CDR3 DNA sequence: TGTGCCAGCCAAGCCCGGGACAGGGGATATGTCGGGGAGCTGTTTTTT.

The V call is TRBV15, the J call TRBJ1-2, with 7 bases matching TRBD1. The V and J ends lost 4 bases and 0 bases, in that order; junction bases with no gene match: 5. Germline values: CDR1 LNHNV, CDR2 YYDKDF (reference sequence). CDR3 length equals 15 residues. CDR3: CATSIGTAANYGYTF. CDR3 nucleotides: TGTGCCACCAGCATAGGGACAGCCGCTAACTATGGCTACACCTTC.

The CDR3 region is CASSSNPGQLRDTQYF. CDR3 sequence (DNA): TGTGCCAGCAGCTCTAATCCGGGACAGCTGCGGGATACGCAGTATTTT. The chain carries TRBV11-2 and TRBJ2-3; 7 nucleotides match TRBD1. The germline gives CDR1 SGHAT, CDR2 FQNNGV. The V gene end was trimmed by 4 bases and the J gene end by 6 bases; junction bases not matched to a gene: 13. This CDR3 region has 16 residues.

The J gene is TRBJ2-1, the V gene TRBV5-1; weak D call: TRBD1 (5 bases). The V gene lost 2 bases and the J gene lost 8 bases, with 17 bases spanning the gap. The CDR3 consists of 15 residues. Germline V gene lookup returns CDR1 SGHRS and CDR2 YFSETQ. CDR3 nucleotide sequence: TGCGCCAGCAGCTTCGACACAGGACGTCGGGATGAGCAGTTCTTC. As protein: CASSFDTGRRDEQFF.

V usage is TRBV6-4 and J usage is TRBJ2-7, with D perhaps TRBD1 (6 bases). CDR3 length equals 13 residues. CDR1 MRHNA and CDR2 SNTAGT come from the germline V gene. V lost 6 bases to trimming and J lost 2 bases, with 11 bases between them. The CDR3 DNA sequence: TGTGCCAGCAGGTCCGGGACACCCTACGAGCAGTACTTC. Translated, it gives CASRSGTPYEQYF.

J is TRBJ2-1 and V is TRBV19, with 7 nucleotides matching TRBD1. The CDR3 spans 15 residues. Germline-derived CDR1 and CDR2 are LNHDA and SQIVND (reference sequence). J gave up 4 bases and V 3 bases, and 6 bases lay outside the gene matches. The chain's CDR3 is CASSIPEGQYNEQFF. The CDR3 DNA sequence: TGTGCCAGTAGTATCCCCGAGGGACAGTACAATGAGCAGTTCTTC. Supplemented by reference TRBV19 and TRBJ2-1, the full variable domain reads DGGITQSPKYLFRKEGQNVTLSCEQNLNHDAMYWYRQDPGQGLRLIYYSQIVNDFQKGDIAEGYSVSREKKESFPLTVTSAQKNPTAFYLCASSIPEGQYNEQFFGPGTRLTVL.

Concerning this clone: One junction end disagrees with the germline gene, perhaps due to a read error. The V and J genes are TRBV18 and TRBJ1-2; 10 nucleotides match TRBD1. Germline CDR1 KGHSH, CDR2 LQKENI. The CDR3 contains 13 residues. CDR3 residues: CASSPGQGPPFSF. CDR3 bases: TGTGCCAGCTCACCGGGACAGGGGCCGCCCTTCTCCTTC.

This chain uses TRBV7-9 with TRBJ1-5; TRBD1 matches at 10 bases. Germline lookup yields CDR1 SEHNR and CDR2 FQNEAQ (reference sequence). The CDR3 has 18 residues. Losses at the gene ends were 5 bases for V and 5 bases for J; bases not matched to a gene: 15. The CDR3 region has the DNA TGTGCCAGCAGCCTTAGCCCACCGGGACAGGGGTTTTATCAGCCCCAGCATTTT. It translates to CASSLSPPGQGFYQPQHF.

This chain connects TRBV5-1 to TRBJ2-1; TRBD2 matches at 10 bases. The V and J ends lost 0 bases and 7 bases, in that order; junction bases with no gene match: 13. Germline lookup yields CDR1 SGHRS and CDR2 YFSETQ. CDR3 length: 18 residues. DNA for the CDR3: TGCGCCAGCAGCTTGGAAAGGGGAGCGGGAGGGCCGCGGAATGAGCAGTTCTTC. Protein product: CASSLERGAGGPRNEQFF.

The V call is TRBV6-1, the J call TRBJ2-3; D is ambiguous. Deletions cut 1 base from V and 10 bases from J, with 9 bases between. Germline V gives CDR1 MNHNS, CDR2 SASEGT. The CDR3 length is 12 residues. CDR3 coding DNA: TGTGCCAGCAGTGAAGTGGCGGTAGCGCAGTATTTT. This sequence encodes CASSEVAVAQYF.

The V call is TRBV12-5, the J call TRBJ2-1, with 14 bases matching TRBD2. CDR3 length: 17 residues. V lost 5 bases, J lost 6 bases, and 9 bases stayed unmatched. Germline V gene lookup returns CDR1 LGHNT and CDR2 FRNRAP. CDR3 region: CASGKPGLAGVTNEQFF. The CDR3 DNA is TGTGCTAGTGGTAAACCGGGACTAGCGGGAGTAACCAATGAGCAGTTCTTC.

The chain is built from TRBV5-4 and TRBJ2-7, with TRBD2 identical over 13 bases. Germline assignment: CDR1 SGHNT and CDR2 YYREEE (reference sequence). V was clipped by 4 bases and J by 4 bases; unmatched bases: 8. CDR3 size: 16 residues. The CDR3 loop is CASSTRTSGRPYEQYF. The CDR3 DNA reads as TGTGCCAGCAGCACTAGGACTAGCGGGAGACCTTACGAGCAGTACTTC.